These 18 T cell receptor beta chains originate from one sample sequenced in a study of control samples from healthy donors and cancer patients. The repertoire was sequenced with immunoSEQ multiplex PCR; TCRdb's copy has only in-frame clones and lacks some. Of roughly 92,000 clones in the sample, around 83% were seen once. The source material was blood. All receptors come from a woman aged 45-59 years in good health.

CDR3 protein: CASSQGQGTYGYTF. DNA for the CDR3: TGTGCCAGCAGCCAGGGACAGGGGACCTATGGCTACACCTTC. This sequence joins TRBV3-1 (or the pseudogene TRBV3-2) and TRBJ1-2, with TRBD1 identical over 10 bases. The junction had 2 bases not matched to a gene; V was cut back by 3 bases and J by 4 bases. The CDR3 has 14 amino acids. In germline, CDR1 is LGHDT, CDR2 YNNKEL (reference sequence).

The V and J genes are TRBV25-1 and TRBJ2-5; perhaps D is TRBD1 or TRBD2 (7 bases each). Germline lookup yields CDR1 MGHDK and CDR2 SYGVNS. This CDR3 has 17 residues. Trimming shortened V by 3 bases and J by 4 bases, and 21 bases separated the two germline ends. The CDR3 DNA reads as TGTGCCAGCAGTGAGTCTTCGGGTCAGGGGGGGCGAGAGACCCAGTACTTC. Translation: CASSESSGQGGRETQYF. The entire variable domain, with the rest obtained from reference TRBV25-1 and TRBJ2-5, is as follows: EADIYQTPRYLVIGTGKKITLECSQTMGHDKMYWYQQDPGMELHLIHYSYGVNSTEKGDLSSESTVSRIRTEHFPLTLESARPSHTSQYLCASSESSGQGGRETQYFGPGTRLLVL.

This chain joins TRBV25-1 and TRBJ1-2; TRBD1 aligns across 7 bases. The V gene's germline CDR1 is MGHDK and CDR2 SYGVNS. The CDR3 loop spans 15 amino acids. Losses at the gene ends were 5 bases for V and 2 bases for J; bases not matched to a gene: 8. CDR3 protein: CASSLSAGGNYGYTF. The CDR3 DNA follows: TGTGCCAGCAGTCTTTCGGCAGGGGGGAACTATGGCTACACCTTC.

The chain recombines TRBV7-2 with TRBJ1-1; 7 bases match TRBD1. The CDR3 spans 13 residues. The germline V gene has CDR1 SGHTA and CDR2 FQGNSA. V was clipped by 6 bases and J by 2 bases; unmatched bases: 3. The CDR3 nucleotides are TGTGCCAGCAGGTACAGGGGAAACACTGAAGCTTTCTTT. Translated, it gives CASRYRGNTEAFF.

The chain has TRBV7-6 and TRBJ2-5; D unclear. The germline gives CDR1 SGHVS, CDR2 FNYEAQ. Trimming removed 0 bases at V and 5 bases at J, with 7 bases between. CDR3 size: 13 residues. Here the CDR3 DNA reads TGTGCCAGCAGCTTAGCGGCGCTGGAGACCCAGTACTTC. It codes for CASSLAALETQYF.

This clone was counted only a few times. The V call is TRBV4-1, the J call TRBJ1-1, with no clear D. Trimming took 1 base from V and 4 from J, leaving 13 bases between them. The CDR3 covers 15 residues. Germline V gene data show CDR1 as MGHRA and CDR2 as YSYEKL. The DNA of the CDR3 is TGCGCCAGCAGCCAAGGGGAGCTGCAATCCACTGAAGCTTTCTTT. Protein product: CASSQGELQSTEAFF.

The rearrangement joins TRBV3-1 (or the pseudogene TRBV3-2) to TRBJ2-7, with D possibly matching TRBD1 (5 bases). This CDR3 spans 15 amino acids. V shed 9 bases and J shed 0 bases, with 18 bases lying between them. The germline V gene has CDR1 LGHDT and CDR2 YNNKEL (reference sequence). The chain's CDR3 is CARRGLARSSYEQYF. Written as DNA, the CDR3 is TGTGCCAGAAGGGGATTGGCCCGTAGCTCCTACGAGCAGTACTTC.

CDR3 in amino acids: CASSYSNAADTQYF. CDR3 bases: TGTGCCAGCAGTTACTCTAACGCGGCAGATACGCAGTATTTT. V gene TRBV6-5 combines with J gene TRBJ2-3; D ambiguous. This CDR3 contains 14 residues. The germline V and J ends were trimmed by 0 bases and 4 bases, with 8 bases remaining between them. CDR1 is MNHEY and CDR2 is SVGAGI in the germline V gene.

This clone occurred once. This chain joins TRBV28 and TRBJ1-2; no reliable D call. V was trimmed by 1 base and J by 5 bases, leaving 8 bases between them. CDR1 is MDHEN and CDR2 is SYDVKM in the germline V gene. The length of the CDR3 is 13 residues. For the CDR3, the DNA is TGTGCCAGCAGTTTATCAGCAGATTATGGCTACACCTTC. Its protein product is CASSLSADYGYTF.

This clone was seen only once. The genes are TRBV7-8 and TRBJ2-1; 9 bases match TRBD2. CDR1 and CDR2 (germline): SGHVS, FQNEAQ. The CDR3 contains 16 residues. The J segment lost 2 bases and the V segment lost 1 base, leaving 3 bases of the junction unmatched. CDR3 sequence: CASSLEGGGAYNEQFF. CDR3 DNA sequence: TGTGCCAGCAGCTTAGAAGGCGGGGGGGCCTACAATGAGCAGTTCTTC. The complete variable domain, with remaining parts taken from reference TRBV7-8 and TRBJ2-1, reads GAGVSQSPRYKVAKRGQDVALRCDPISGHVSLFWYQQALGQGPEFLTYFQNEAQLDKSGLPSDRFFAERPEGSVSTLKIQRTQQEDSAVYLCASSLEGGGAYNEQFFGPGTRLTVL.

The chain recombines TRBV11-3 with TRBJ2-3; D is undetermined. V dropped 5 bases and J dropped 0 bases, with 6 bases sitting between them. This CDR3 has 13 amino acids. Germline loops: CDR1 SGHNT, CDR2 YENEEA. Written as DNA, the CDR3 is TGTGCCAGCAGCCACTCTAGCACAGATACGCAGTATTTT. It is translated as CASSHSSTDTQYF.

The chain links TRBV20-1 to TRBJ1-2; tentatively, D is TRBD1 (5 bases). The CDR3 has 11 residues. The V and J ends lost 7 bases and 4 bases respectively, with 10 bases between them. The V gene's germline CDR1 is DFQATT and CDR2 SNEGSKA (reference sequence). The CDR3 is CSGQGIYGYTF. CDR3 DNA sequence: TGCAGTGGTCAGGGAATCTATGGCTACACCTTC.

The genes are TRBV5-1 and TRBJ2-2; TRBD2 agrees at 8 bases. CDR3 length: 16 residues. CDR1 and CDR2 from the germline V gene are SGHRS and YFSETQ. The J segment lost 5 bases and the V segment lost 2 bases, leaving 8 bases of the junction unmatched. CDR3 in amino acids: CASSFKAGVSTGELFF. The CDR3 coding sequence is TGCGCCAGCAGCTTCAAAGCGGGAGTCTCAACCGGGGAGCTGTTTTTT.

The chain uses TRBV5-1 and TRBJ2-2; 9 bases fit TRBD1. Germline lookup yields CDR1 SGHRS and CDR2 YFSETQ. CDR3 length equals 14 residues. Unmatched junction bases numbered 4, after V lost 3 bases and J lost 7 bases. The CDR3 nucleotides read TGCGCCAGCAGCTCGGGACAGGGAATCGGGGAGCTGTTTTTT. Amino acid sequence: CASSSGQGIGELFF.

The chain has TRBV9 and TRBJ2-7, with D possibly TRBD2 on 5 matching bases. This CDR3 spans 15 amino acids. Germline V gene sequence: CDR1 SGDLS, CDR2 YYNGEE. V shed 3 bases and J shed 5 bases, with 18 bases lying between them. The CDR3 is CASSDGSLGGDEQYF. The CDR3 DNA reads TGTGCCAGCAGCGATGGTTCACTAGGTGGGGACGAGCAGTACTTC.

J is TRBJ1-2 and V is TRBV6-2 or TRBV6-3, with D maybe TRBD1 (6 bases). The V end was cut by 5 bases, the J end by 5 bases, with 21 bases between. The CDR3 has 16 residues. Germline V gene lookup returns CDR1 MNHEY and CDR2 SVGEGT. DNA for the CDR3: TGTGCCAGCAGTGACAAATCCGGGACATTACTTTATGGCTACACCTTC. Translating gives CASSDKSGTLLYGYTF.

This clone occurred once. This chain connects TRBV2 to TRBJ1-5; possibly TRBD1 for D (6 bases). The germline V and J ends were trimmed by 8 bases and 5 bases, with 25 bases remaining between them. Per the germline V gene, CDR1 is SNHLY and CDR2 is FYNNEI. The CDR3 runs to 17 residues. The CDR3 DNA follows: TGTGCCAGCCTATTGATGGGGGGCGGAAAGAAGGATCAGCCCCAGCATTTT. Its translation: CASLLMGGGKKDQPQHF.

This clone was detected once. The chain has TRBV19 and TRBJ2-3; TRBD1 matches 7 bases. J lost 6 bases, V lost 5 bases, and 8 bases had no gene match. The length of the CDR3 is 14 residues. Germline-derived CDR1 and CDR2 are LNHDA and SQIVND (reference sequence). The DNA of the CDR3 is TGTGCCAGTAGTCAACAGGGGATAAGGGATACGCAGTATTTT. Its protein product is CASSQQGIRDTQYF. The full variable domain, in which reference TRBV19 and TRBJ2-3 provide the parts outside the CDR3, is DGGITQSPKYLFRKEGQNVTLSCEQNLNHDAMYWYRQDPGQGLRLIYYSQIVNDFQKGDIAEGYSVSREKKESFPLTVTSAQKNPTAFYLCASSQQGIRDTQYFGPGTRLTVL.